These T cell receptor beta chains were read from a single sample in a study of response to subunit inactivated influenza vaccine. TCRdb called the RT-PCR reads again in MiXCR, with one record for every CDR3 protein. The sample has under 800,000 distinct CDR3 sequences, around 14% seen once. The sample consisted of PBMCs from blood, taken roughly 15 days before vaccination. The receptors were gathered from a man between 45 and 60 years old who received an inactivated influenza vaccine. Both conserved end residues are part of each CDR3. Fields, in order: clone size, V gene, D gene, J gene, CDR3 protein, CDR3 DNA. D genes are given only for firm matches. The listing skips clone size in some rows; elsewhere it reads once, few, many or a size class.

many,TRBV5-6,NA,TRBJ1-1,CASSPTMNTEAFF,TGTGCCAGCAGCCCGACTATGAACACTGAAGCTTTCTTT
few,TRBV28,TRBD1,TRBJ2-7,CASSFIGTGLYEQYF,TGTGCCAGCAGTTTTATAGGGACAGGTCTGTACGAGCAGTACTTC
NA,TRBV28,NA,TRBJ2-4,CASSPSGHTKNIQYF,TGTGCCAGCAGTCCCTCGGGGCATACCAAAAACATTCAGTACTTC
few,TRBV20-1,TRBD2,TRBJ2-1,CSLSGGRNEQFF,TGCAGTTTGAGCGGGGGACGAAATGAGCAGTTCTTC
NA,TRBV4-3,TRBD2,TRBJ2-5,CASSQDLAESQETQYF,TGCGCCAGCAGCCAAGATCTAGCGGAGTCCCAAGAGACCCAGTACTTC
few,TRBV30,NA,TRBJ2-7,CAWMGVAYEQYF,TGTGCCTGGATGGGGGTAGCCTACGAGCAGTACTTC
many,TRBV5-5,NA,TRBJ2-3,CASSLVGSSSADTQYF,TGTGCCAGCAGCTTGGTCGGCAGTTCAAGCGCAGATACGCAGTATTTT
once,TRBV14,NA,TRBJ2-1,CASSQVRGSSYNEQFF,TGTGCCAGCAGCCAAGTACGTGGGAGCTCCTACAATGAGCAGTTCTTC
few,TRBV12-3/TRBV12-4,NA,TRBJ2-5,CASSSTHSPWEETQYF,TGTGCCAGCAGTTCTACGCACTCCCCCTGGGAAGAGACCCAGTACTTC
NA,TRBV28,NA,TRBJ2-7,CASRRPLGGEQYF,TGTGCCAGCAGACGCCCCCTAGGAGGAGAGCAGTACTTC
few,TRBV3-1,TRBD1,TRBJ2-7,CASSLRTGVEQYF,TGTGCCAGCAGCCTACGGACAGGGGTCGAGCAGTACTTC
NA,TRBV12-3/TRBV12-4,NA,TRBJ2-7,CASSITGLLYEQYF,TGTGCCAGCAGCATCACAGGGCTCCTCTACGAGCAGTACTTC
NA,TRBV19,TRBD1,TRBJ2-5,CASSRGTVQETQYF,TGTGCCAGTAGTAGAGGGACAGTCCAAGAGACCCAGTACTTC
NA,TRBV4-3,TRBD1,TRBJ2-1,CASSQEHRGYNEQFF,TGCGCCAGCAGCCAAGAACACAGGGGATACAATGAGCAGTTCTTC
few,TRBV18,NA,TRBJ2-5,CASSPNYQETQYF,TGTGCCAGCTCACCAAATTACCAAGAGACCCAGTACTTC
few,TRBV29-1,NA,TRBJ2-1,CSFNEQFF,TGCAGTTTCAATGAGCAGTTCTTC
NA,TRBV28,TRBD1,TRBJ1-2,CASSFATGGYYGYTF,TGTGCCAGCAGTTTCGCGACAGGGGGATACTATGGCTACACCTTC
many,TRBV4-3,NA,TRBJ1-6,CASSQDLYNSPLHF,TGCGCCAGCAGCCAAGATCTATATAATTCACCCCTCCACTTT
NA,TRBV21-1,NA,TRBJ2-7,CASSGENLNLGGEQYF,TGTGCCAGCAGCGGGGAGAACCTCAACCTTGGGGGCGAGCAGTACTTC
NA,TRBV7-2,NA,TRBJ2-1,CASSPYLVRANNEQFF,TGTGCCAGCAGCCCTTACCTGGTGAGGGCGAACAATGAGCAGTTCTTC
few,TRBV29-1,NA,TRBJ2-1,CSVTRQSSYNEQFF,TGCAGCGTTACCCGACAGTCGTCCTACAATGAGCAGTTCTTC
NA,TRBV12-3/TRBV12-4,TRBD1,TRBJ1-1,CASSTRDRDTEAFF,TGTGCCAGCAGTACAAGGGACAGGGACACTGAAGCTTTCTTT
few,TRBV7-6,TRBD1,TRBJ2-1,CASSTGQTYNEQFF,TGTGCCAGCAGCACGGGACAGACCTACAATGAGCAGTTCTTC
NA,TRBV3-1,TRBD1,TRBJ2-1,CACSKQVPGTEVVNEQFF,TGTGCCTGCAGCAAGCAGGTCCCCGGGACAGAGGTGGTTAATGAGCAGTTCTTC
few,TRBV20-1,NA,TRBJ2-4,CSAPDRAKNIQYF,TGCAGTGCCCCGGACCGTGCCAAAAACATTCAGTACTTC
NA,TRBV25-1,NA,TRBJ2-5,CASSETGTVHPETQYF,TGTGCCAGCAGTGAGACCGGGACGGTGCATCCTGAGACCCAGTACTTC
NA,TRBV5-5,TRBD1,TRBJ2-2,CASSWTLDRGRTGELFF,TGTGCCAGCAGCTGGACCCTCGACAGGGGGCGGACCGGGGAGCTGTTTTTT
NA,TRBV10-1,NA,TRBJ1-1,CASSGGTIQGEAFF,TGCGCCAGCAGTGGAGGGACCATCCAAGGTGAAGCTTTCTTT
NA,TRBV5-1,NA,TRBJ2-5,CASSLAYSKETQYF,TGCGCCAGCAGCTTGGCCTACAGTAAAGAGACCCAGTACTTC
few,TRBV6-2/TRBV6-3,TRBD2,TRBJ2-7,CASSEQTGRLAGVSNEQYF,TGTGCCAGCAGCGAACAAACGGGAAGACTAGCGGGAGTGTCCAACGAGCAGTACTTC